Listed here are 26 T cell receptor beta chains from one sample, sequenced in a study of blood T cell repertoires in COVID-19. Measured with immunoSEQ multiplex PCR; TCRdb has only the in-frame clones, and not every one. Among some 130,000 clones, roughly 87% were seen once, and the ten largest hold about a tenth. Sequences were obtained from peripheral blood. The source of these receptors is an elderly man with acute or convalescent COVID-19.

The rearrangement joins TRBV5-1 to TRBJ1-3, with D maybe TRBD1 (5 bases). The V gene's germline CDR1 is SGHRS and CDR2 YFSETQ. Trimming stripped 4 bases from V and 4 bases from J, with 18 bases between. The CDR3 totals 16 residues. CDR3 region: CASSPATGEAGNTIYF. In nucleotides, the CDR3 is TGCGCCAGCAGCCCCGCAACGGGGGAGGCCGGAAACACCATATATTTT.

The J gene is TRBJ2-2, the V gene TRBV6-2 or TRBV6-3; TRBD2 might be the D (5 bases). V was cut by 4 bases and J by 7 bases, with 19 bases left in between. Germline lookup yields CDR1 MNHEY and CDR2 SVGEGT. The CDR3 has 16 amino acids. This CDR3 is CASSSPRIRGIGELFF. In DNA, the CDR3 is TGTGCCAGCAGTTCACCGAGAATACGAGGGATCGGGGAGCTGTTTTTT.

The V and J genes are TRBV5-4 and TRBJ1-1; a possible D gene is TRBD1 (6 bases). Per germline, CDR1 SGHNT and CDR2 YYREEE (reference sequence). The CDR3 covers 15 residues. The germline V and J ends were trimmed by 0 bases and 0 bases, with 9 bases remaining between them. The CDR3 protein is CASSLDTGMNTEAFF. The DNA of the CDR3 is TGTGCCAGCAGCTTGGACACAGGGATGAACACTGAAGCTTTCTTT.

The genes are TRBV19 and TRBJ2-2; weak D call: TRBD1 (6 bases). Per the germline V gene, CDR1 is LNHDA and CDR2 is SQIVND (reference sequence). V lost 4 bases to trimming and J lost 1 base, with 7 bases between them. CDR3 size: 14 residues. The CDR3 is CASSRGQNTGELFF. The CDR3, as DNA: TGTGCCAGTAGTAGGGGACAGAACACCGGGGAGCTGTTTTTT.

This chain joins TRBV5-5 and TRBJ1-5, with D possibly being TRBD1 (5 bases). V lost 2 bases, J lost 5 bases, and 11 bases lay in between. The CDR3 consists of 14 residues. Germline V CDR1 and CDR2: SGHKS, YYEKEE (reference sequence). CDR3 in DNA: TGTGCCAGCAGCTTATCAGGGATCGATCAGCCCCAGCATTTT. Protein: CASSLSGIDQPQHF.

This clone has a handful of counts. The rearrangement links TRBV10-3 to TRBJ1-6, with D maybe TRBD1 (5 bases). With 4 bases removed from V and 10 bases from J, the gap between germline ends came to 20 bases. This CDR3 spans 16 amino acids. Germline CDR1 is ENHRY and CDR2 is SYGVKD. CDR3 in amino acids: CAISGSGSAGKSPLHF. CDR3 DNA: TGTGCCATCAGTGGATCAGGGTCGGCGGGAAAGTCACCCCTCCACTTT.

The V call is TRBV19, the J call TRBJ1-3; D gene ambiguous. V gave up 3 bases and J gave up 0 bases, with 12 bases separating them. This CDR3 comprises 16 residues. CDR1 LNHDA and CDR2 SQIVND come from the germline V gene (reference sequence). The CDR3 region is CASSIPRVLSGNTIYF. In DNA, the CDR3 is TGTGCCAGTAGTATCCCCCGGGTTCTCTCTGGAAACACCATATATTTT.

For the CDR3, the DNA is TGTGCCAGCTCGACCACAGGGGCCGGGCGGGTTGAAGCTTTCTTT. It specifies CASSTTGAGRVEAFF. This chain links TRBV18 with TRBJ1-1; 7 positions agree with TRBD1. Trimming took 6 bases from V and 7 from J; bases not matched to a gene: 14. The CDR3 runs to 15 residues. Germline CDR1 is KGHSH and CDR2 is LQKENI.

V is TRBV5-4 and J is TRBJ2-1; TRBD2 matches at 9 bases. The J segment lost 7 bases and the V segment lost 4 bases, leaving 12 bases of the junction unmatched. The CDR3 covers 16 residues. Germline V gene sequence: CDR1 SGHNT, CDR2 YYREEE (reference sequence). In DNA, the CDR3 is TGTGCCAGCAGCACTCCTCGGCGGGGGGGCCTAAATGAGCAGTTCTTC. The encoded protein is CASSTPRRGGLNEQFF.

The chain is built from TRBV5-1 and TRBJ2-7, with D tentatively TRBD1 (6 bases). Germline-derived CDR1 and CDR2 are SGHRS and YFSETQ. V was shortened by 2 bases and J by 5 bases, with 20 bases between the two germline ends. The CDR3 has 16 residues. The CDR3 sequence: CASSLTQGTTLDEQYF. Here the CDR3 DNA reads TGCGCCAGCAGCTTAACCCAGGGGACAACCCTCGACGAGCAGTACTTC.

The chain has TRBV7-2 and TRBJ2-7, with a weak D call TRBD1 (5 bases). V was clipped by 5 bases and J by 2 bases, with 13 bases between them. This CDR3 region has 14 residues. Germline V gives CDR1 SGHTA, CDR2 FQGNSA. For the CDR3, the DNA is TGTGCCAGCAGCCTATCTCGACAGACCTACGAGCAGTACTTC. This sequence encodes CASSLSRQTYEQYF.

This sequence joins TRBV24-1 and TRBJ2-3, with 9 bases matching TRBD1. V lost 5 bases and J lost 1; bases outside the gene matches: 18. CDR3 size: 20 residues. Germline V CDR1 and CDR2: KGHDR, SFDVKD. The CDR3 coding sequence is TGTGCCACCAGTGTCCCCGCAGGGGGAGGACAGGGGACCCGCACAGATACGCAGTATTTT. It specifies CATSVPAGGGQGTRTDTQYF.

The chain carries TRBV6-1 and TRBJ2-1, with 12 bases lining up with TRBD2. With V trimmed by 0 bases and J by 7 bases, 10 bases remained unmatched. Germline CDR1 and CDR2: MNHNS and SASEGT. This CDR3 comprises 18 residues. CDR3 sequence (DNA): TGTGCCAGCAGTGAAGCGGGGCTAGCGGGAGGGCCGGGGAATGAGCAGTTCTTC. It yields the protein CASSEAGLAGGPGNEQFF.

CDR3 nucleotide sequence: TGTGCCACCAGTGATTCAGTCCTGGCCCCAGATACGCAGTATTTT. Protein: CATSDSVLAPDTQYF. V usage is TRBV24-1 and J usage is TRBJ2-3; D unclear. V lost 2 bases and J lost 4, with 12 bases in between. The CDR3 is 15 amino acids. Germline-derived CDR1 and CDR2 are KGHDR and SFDVKD.

The sample holds one count of this clone. The rearrangement joins TRBV6-2 or TRBV6-3 to TRBJ2-5; D possibly corresponds to TRBD1 (5 bases). Between the trimmed V and J ends, which lost 6 bases and 0 bases, there was a span of 11 bases. Germline CDR1 MNHEY, CDR2 SVGEGT. This CDR3 comprises 14 residues. CDR3 amino acids: CASSQTVYQETQYF. DNA of the CDR3: TGTGCCAGCAGCCAGACAGTATACCAAGAGACCCAGTACTTC.

The chain combines TRBV6-5 with TRBJ1-1; D is unresolved. Germline assignment: CDR1 MNHEY and CDR2 SVGAGI. V was shortened by 5 bases and J by 1 base, with 11 bases between the two germline ends. The CDR3 has 14 amino acids. The CDR3 sequence is CASSTQTQNTEAFF. The CDR3 coding sequence is TGTGCCAGCAGTACCCAAACTCAGAACACTGAAGCTTTCTTT.

This clone has just a few counts. The CDR3 sequence is CASSLAVGTGGNEQFF. For the CDR3, the DNA is TGCGCCAGCAGCTTGGCCGTTGGGACAGGGGGGAATGAGCAGTTCTTC. This sequence joins TRBV5-1 and TRBJ2-1; 11 bases map to TRBD1. The V gene's germline CDR1 is SGHRS and CDR2 YFSETQ. The CDR3 length is 16 residues. V lost 0 bases to trimming and J lost 7 bases; unmatched junction nucleotides: 6.

The chain links TRBV11-3 to TRBJ2-7; tentative D call: TRBD1 (6 bases). This CDR3 contains 12 residues. Trimming removed 10 bases from V and 3 bases from J, with 13 bases in between. CDR1 is SGHNT and CDR2 is YENEEA in the germline V gene. CDR3 sequence (DNA): TGTGCCAAGCAGACAGGAGGCTACGAGCAGTACTTC. Translating gives CAKQTGGYEQYF.

Here the CDR3 DNA reads TGTGCCAGCAGTTCCTCTAGCGACTCCTACAATGAGCAGTTCTTC. It encodes CASSSSSDSYNEQFF. The chain is built from TRBV11-1 and TRBJ2-1; maybe TRBD2 (6 bases). CDR1 SGHAT and CDR2 FQDESV come from the germline V gene (reference sequence). This CDR3 spans 15 amino acids. V dropped 6 bases and J dropped 0 bases, with 12 bases sitting between them.

The gene calls are TRBV4-1 and TRBJ2-1, with 7 bases matching TRBD2. The junction had 6 bases not matched to a gene; V was cut back by 1 base and J by 3 bases. Germline V gene data show CDR1 as MGHRA and CDR2 as YSYEKL. The CDR3 is 16 amino acids. The CDR3 loop reads CASSQVQLAHYNEQFF. In DNA form, the CDR3 reads TGCGCCAGCAGCCAAGTACAACTAGCGCACTACAATGAGCAGTTCTTC.

This chain uses TRBV7-9 with TRBJ1-1; D uncertain. Trimming cost V 5 bases and J 3 bases, with 19 bases left between them. Germline V CDR1 and CDR2: SEHNR, FQNEAQ (reference sequence). The CDR3 is made up of 16 amino acids. CDR3 protein: CASSPPAGGLDTEAFF. CDR3 coding DNA: TGTGCCAGCAGCCCCCCGGCGGGAGGGTTGGACACTGAAGCTTTCTTT. The entire variable domain, with the rest obtained from reference TRBV7-9 and TRBJ1-1, is as follows: DTGVSQNPRHKITKRGQNVTFRCDPISEHNRLYWYRQTLGQGPEFLTYFQNEAQLEKSRLLSDRFSAERPKGSFSTLEIQRTEQGDSAMYLCASSPPAGGLDTEAFFGQGTRLTVV.

The CDR3 loop reads CASSQGRTAPNTIYF. The CDR3 nucleotides read TGTGCCAGCAGCCAAGGGAGGACAGCGCCCAACACCATATATTTT. J is TRBJ1-3 and V is TRBV3-1 (or the pseudogene TRBV3-2); TRBD1 is a possible D gene (6 bases). This CDR3 has 15 residues. CDR1 is LGHDT, CDR2 YNNKEL, per germline (reference sequence). The V end lost 1 base, the J end lost 7 bases, and 14 bases lay between the germline ends.

The J gene is TRBJ1-6, the V gene TRBV28, with 7 positions matching TRBD1. V gave up 6 bases and J gave up 5 bases; unmatched junction bases: 13. Looked up from germline, CDR1 is MDHEN and CDR2 is SYDVKM. This CDR3 is 17 amino acids long. The CDR3 spells CASSLPIGTVDNSPLHF. The CDR3 nucleotides are TGTGCCAGCAGCCTACCTATAGGGACAGTGGATAATTCACCCCTCCACTTT.

The table lists this clone with a few counts. One end of the junction varies from germline; a read error may be responsible. This chain connects TRBV6-5 to TRBJ1-1, with 7 bases identical to TRBD1. This CDR3 region has 14 residues. CDR1 is MNHEY and CDR2 is SVGAGI in the germline V gene. Written as DNA, the CDR3 is TGTGCCTCCCCCCTCGGAGGGGGCGGGGAGAAGATGAGGTTT. It specifies CASPLGGGGEKMRF.

The table lists this clone with a few counts. The chain couples TRBV10-3 to TRBJ1-1, with a tentative D call TRBD1 (6 bases). Germline V CDR1 and CDR2: ENHRY, SYGVKD. The CDR3 runs to 16 residues. V lost 0 bases to trimming and J lost 2 bases, with 13 bases between them. CDR3 residues: CAISESGGRVNTEAFF. The CDR3, as DNA: TGTGCCATCAGTGAGTCTGGGGGCAGGGTTAACACTGAAGCTTTCTTT.

CDR3 in amino acids: CASSPQRQQNTEAFF. CDR3 DNA sequence: TGTGCCAGCTCACCACAGCGACAGCAGAACACTGAAGCTTTCTTT. This chain joins TRBV18 and TRBJ1-1, with D tentatively TRBD1 (5 bases). V was clipped by 1 base and J by 1 base, with 10 bases between them. The germline V gene encodes CDR1 KGHSH and CDR2 LQKENI. The CDR3 runs 15 residues.